Listed below are T cell receptor beta chains from one sample, sequenced in a study of blood T cell repertoires in COVID-19. Generated by immunoSEQ multiplex PCR, the TCRdb table keeps only in-frame clones and is missing some. The data contain tens of thousands of clones, 87% of them seen just once; the ten biggest clones take up 7.2%. Sequencing was performed on peripheral blood. The receptors were sampled from a human donor in a cohort sampled during active COVID-19. Each CDR3 is given with its conserved first and last residue. D genes are given only for firm matches. The size entry is marked missing in some rows and otherwise reads once, few, many or a size class.

- TRBJ2-3 - TRBV7-3 TGTGCCAGCAGCTCCCCGGGGGGCAAGACAGATACGCAGTATTTT CASSSPGGKTDTQYF
- TRBJ1-3 - TRBV14 TGTGCCAGCAGCCTGTTGGGCGGGGGATCTGGAAACACCATATATTTT CASSLLGGGSGNTIYF
- TRBJ1-2 - TRBV27 TGTGCCAGCAGTTCAGCTGGGGCCACTAACTATGGCTACACCTTC CASSSAGATNYGYTF
- TRBJ2-1 TRBD1 TRBV20-1 TGCAGTGCTATATCAAGGGACAGGGGATTCTTC CSAISRDRGFF
- TRBJ1-6 - TRBV6-2/TRBV6-3 TGTGCCAGCAGTTACTCGTCGGTCGGAGAGAATAATTCACCCCTCCACTTT CASSYSSVGENNSPLHF
- TRBJ2-1 TRBD2 TRBV28 TGTGCCAGCAAGCCTAGCGGGAGGGTGTTGTTACAGTTCTTC CASKPSGRVLLQFF
- TRBJ1-2 - TRBV19 TGTGCCAGTAGTATAGCTCGGGGAGCGGGGAACTATGGCTACACCTTC CASSIARGAGNYGYTF
- TRBJ2-2 - TRBV4-2 TGTGCCAGCAGCCAAGAGGGCCGAGGGAAAAGGACCGGGGAGCTGTTTTTT CASSQEGRGKRTGELFF
- TRBJ2-2 TRBD2 TRBV19 TGTGCCAGTAGTATCTCGACTAGCGGGAGGGTCAGCACCGGGGAGCTGTTTTTT CASSISTSGRVSTGELFF
- TRBJ2-7 - TRBV12-3/TRBV12-4 TGTGCCAGCAGTTTGAGGGACGAGCAGTACTTC CASSLRDEQYF
- TRBJ2-1 TRBD2 TRBV20-1 TGCAGTGCTAGTACTAGCGGGGCGGTGGGTGAGCAGTTCTTC CSASTSGAVGEQFF
- TRBJ2-7 - TRBV7-9 TGTGCCAGCAGCTCGGTATACGAGCAGTACTTC CASSSVYEQYF
- TRBJ2-5 TRBD1 TRBV5-1 TGCGCCAGCAGCTTGTTAGGGACAGGGGGCCAAGAGACCCAGTACTTC CASSLLGTGGQETQYF
- TRBJ1-1 - TRBV19 TGTGCCAGTAGTCTCGGGAAAACCACTGAAGCTTTCTTT CASSLGKTTEAFF
- TRBJ2-7 TRBD1 TRBV6-5 TGTGCCACCCAGGGGGCTGGTGAGCAGTACTTC CATQGAGEQYF
- TRBJ1-1 - TRBV30 TGTGCCTCGGAGACCGGGGGTGAAGCTTTCTTT CASETGGEAFF
few TRBJ2-7 TRBD2 TRBV24-1 TGTGCCACCAGTGATTTGCAAACTAGCGTGAGCTCCTACGAGCAGTACTTC CATSDLQTSVSSYEQYF
- TRBJ2-1 - TRBV6-2/TRBV6-3 TGTGCCAGCAGTTACCTCCGGTACAATGAGCAGTTCTTC CASSYLRYNEQFF
- TRBJ1-6 - TRBV27 TGTGCCAGCAGTCAAGAGAGCTCCTATAATTCACCCCTCCACTTT CASSQESSYNSPLHF
- TRBJ2-2 - TRBV21-1 TGTGCCAGCAAAAAGGGGGAACCTAACGGACTAGCGGGAGGTGTATCGAACACCGGGGAGCTGTTTTTT CASKKGEPNGLAGGVSNTGELFF
- TRBJ2-3 - TRBV5-6 TGTGCCAGCAGTTGGGGGAGGACTAGCACAGATACGCAGTATTTT CASSWGRTSTDTQYF
- TRBJ2-4 - TRBV5-4 TGTGCCAGCAGCTTGCAAGGGAGTTTAGCCAAAAACATTCAGTACTTC CASSLQGSLAKNIQYF